This T cell receptor beta chain was identified during a study of blood T cell repertoires in COVID-19. For the study at large: The United States, Italy and Spain supplied acute and convalescent COVID-19 samples.

Trimming shortened V by 0 bases and J by 0 bases, and 9 bases separated the two germline ends. Germline loops: CDR1 LNHNV, CDR2 YYDKDF (reference sequence). This CDR3 has 16 amino acids. Method: immunoSEQ multiplex PCR; TCRdb's copy keeps in-frame clones and lacks some. The table has under 300,000 clones, about 82% seen once. The chain has TRBV15 and TRBJ2-1; perhaps TRBD2 as D (6 bases). Sequencing was done on a sample of peripheral blood. The TCR comes from a woman aged 55-70 years with active or convalescent COVID-19. The CDR3 nucleotides read TGTGCCACCAGCAGAGAAATAGCGGCCTCCTACAATGAGCAGTTCTTC. This sequence encodes CATSREIAASYNEQFF.